Listed below are T cell receptor beta chains from one sample, sequenced in a study of blood T cell repertoires in COVID-19. Assay used: immunoSEQ multiplex PCR; TCRdb lists only in-frame clones, some missing. The sample contains about 140,000 clones, about 80% of which appear only once. The sequencing sample was made of peripheral blood. Receptor source: a human donor in a cohort sampled during active COVID-19. Both conserved end residues are part of each CDR3. The D gene is left open where the match is weak. Some rows have no size entry. The others give once, few or many, or a class for an expanded clone.

J | size | D | V | CDR3 | DNA
TRBJ1-2 | . | . | TRBV12-3/TRBV12-4 | CASTGEVGGYTF | TGTGCCAGCACTGGGGAGGTCGGTGGCTACACCTTC
TRBJ1-5 | . | . | TRBV4-3 | CASSQAFSGDQPQHF | TGCGCCAGCAGCCAAGCTTTTTCGGGGGATCAGCCCCAGCATTTT
TRBJ1-2 | . | . | TRBV4-3 | CASSPKAGNLLNYGYTF | TGCGCCAGCAGCCCCAAGGCGGGTAACCTACTGAACTATGGCTACACCTTC
TRBJ1-2 | . | TRBD1 | TRBV7-2 | CASSTGQGGGYTF | TGTGCCAGCAGCACCGGACAGGGAGGTGGCTACACCTTC
TRBJ1-1 | once | . | TRBV18 | CASSFDKGVPGTEAFF | TGTGCCAGCTCGTTCGATAAGGGGGTACCGGGCACTGAAGCTTTCTTT
TRBJ2-7 | . | . | TRBV11-2 | CASSLNRGYEQYF | TGTGCCAGCAGCTTAAATCGGGGCTACGAGCAGTACTTC
TRBJ2-1 | . | . | TRBV7-6 | CASSLGSGFGYNEQFF | TGTGCCAGCAGCTTAGGGTCGGGGTTTGGCTACAATGAGCAGTTCTTC
TRBJ2-7 | few | . | TRBV12-3/TRBV12-4 | CASSRVPYEQYF | TGTGCCAGCAGCCGGGTTCCCTACGAGCAGTACTTC
TRBJ2-7 | . | TRBD1 | TRBV7-2 | CASSLYRGPDYEQYF | TGTGCCAGCAGCCTCTACAGGGGGCCGGACTACGAGCAGTACTTC
TRBJ2-7 | . | . | TRBV7-9 | CASSSGVGSTYEQYF | TGTGCCAGCAGCTCCGGGGTGGGCAGCACCTACGAGCAGTACTTC
TRBJ2-1 | . | TRBD2 | TRBV2 | CASSSFVMAGGGAEQFF | TGTGCCAGCAGTTCTTTCGTGATGGCGGGAGGAGGCGCTGAGCAGTTCTTC
TRBJ2-7 | . | . | TRBV19 | CASSMGLPSADEQYF | TGTGCCAGTAGTATGGGACTCCCCTCGGCGGACGAGCAGTACTTC
TRBJ2-1 | . | . | TRBV19 | CASSAISGYNEQFF | TGTGCCAGTAGTGCTATTAGCGGTTACAATGAGCAGTTCTTC
TRBJ2-1 | . | TRBD2 | TRBV5-1 | CASSREGSVSASYNEQFF | TGCGCCAGCAGCCGGGAGGGTTCAGTCTCAGCAAGCTACAATGAGCAGTTCTTC
TRBJ1-3 | . | . | TRBV30 | CAWSLTGIYSGNTIYF | TGTGCCTGGAGTTTAACCGGGATCTACTCTGGAAACACCATATATTTT
TRBJ1-3 | . | TRBD1 | TRBV6-5 | CASSTRTGGRNTIYF | TGTGCCAGCAGTACTCGTACAGGGGGCAGAAACACCATATATTTT
TRBJ2-2 | . | . | TRBV6-5 | CASTNGFGELFF | TGTGCCAGCACAAACGGGTTCGGGGAGCTGTTTTTT
TRBJ2-7 | few | TRBD2 | TRBV11-2 | CASSGRTSGSSYEQYF | TGTGCCAGCAGCGGGCGGACTAGCGGGAGCTCCTACGAGCAGTACTTC
TRBJ2-5 | . | TRBD2 | TRBV4-1 | CASSQEGAGGRETQYF | TGCGCCAGCAGCCAAGAGGGGGCAGGCGGGAGGGAGACCCAGTACTTC
TRBJ2-7 | . | TRBD2 | TRBV5-1 | CASSLAAAGTYEQYF | TGCGCCAGCAGCTTGGCCGCAGCGGGAACCTACGAGCAGTACTTC
TRBJ2-1 | . | TRBD2 | TRBV5-1 | CASSLEGLAPNEQFF | TGCGCCAGCAGCTTGGAGGGACTAGCCCCCAATGAGCAGTTCTTC
TRBJ1-1 | few | TRBD1 | TRBV2 | CASSAHGTEHTEAFF | TGTGCCAGCAGTGCTCACGGGACAGAGCACACTGAAGCTTTCTTT
TRBJ1-1 | . | . | TRBV12-3/TRBV12-4 | CASSLGQNTEAFF | TGTGCCAGCAGTTTAGGGCAGAACACTGAAGCTTTCTTT
TRBJ2-5 | . | TRBD2 | TRBV7-9 | CASSPGTSAQETQYF | TGTGCCAGCAGCCCTGGGACTAGCGCTCAAGAGACCCAGTACTTC
TRBJ1-4 | once | TRBD1 | TRBV19 | CASRTPYRGGIGKLFF | TGTGCCAGTAGGACCCCATACAGGGGAGGTATCGGAAAACTGTTTTTT
TRBJ2-1 | . | . | TRBV7-8 | CASSFRVAQSEQFF | TGTGCCAGCAGCTTTAGGGTAGCGCAGTCTGAGCAGTTCTTC
TRBJ1-2 | . | . | TRBV5-1 | CASGEQGHYGYTF | TGCGCCAGCGGGGAACAGGGCCACTATGGCTACACCTTC
TRBJ2-7 | once | TRBD1 | TRBV9 | CASSEQGGPYEQYF | TGTGCCAGCAGCGAACAAGGGGGCCCCTACGAGCAGTACTTC
TRBJ2-7 | . | TRBD2 | TRBV7-2 | CASRNPSGRRNEQYF | TGTGCCAGCAGGAACCCTAGCGGGAGGCGAAACGAGCAGTACTTC
TRBJ1-1 | . | TRBD1 | TRBV18 | CASSPPPWTGDTEAFF | TGTGCCAGCTCACCACCCCCTTGGACAGGGGACACTGAAGCTTTCTTT
TRBJ2-1 | . | TRBD2 | TRBV7-2 | CASSLVGTSGSSYNEQFF | TGTGCCAGCAGCTTAGTAGGGACTAGCGGGAGCTCCTACAATGAGCAGTTCTTC
TRBJ1-5 | . | TRBD1 | TRBV5-1 | CASSPTGTGYQPQHF | TGCGCCAGCAGCCCGACAGGGACGGGGTATCAGCCCCAGCATTTT